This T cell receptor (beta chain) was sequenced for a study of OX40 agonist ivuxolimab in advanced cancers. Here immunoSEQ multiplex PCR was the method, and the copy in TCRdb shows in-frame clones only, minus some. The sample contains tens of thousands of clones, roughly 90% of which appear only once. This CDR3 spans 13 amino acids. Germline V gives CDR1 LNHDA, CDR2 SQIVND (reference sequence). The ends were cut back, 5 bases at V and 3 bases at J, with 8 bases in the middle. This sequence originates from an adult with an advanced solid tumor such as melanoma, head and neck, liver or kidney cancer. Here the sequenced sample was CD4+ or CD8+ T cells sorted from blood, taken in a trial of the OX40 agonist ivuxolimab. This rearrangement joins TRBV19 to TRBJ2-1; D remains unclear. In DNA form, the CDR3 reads TGTGCCAGTAGTGGGTGGGGCTACAATGAGCAGTTCTTC. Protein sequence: CASSGWGYNEQFF. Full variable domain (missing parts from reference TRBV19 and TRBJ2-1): DGGITQSPKYLFRKEGQNVTLSCEQNLNHDAMYWYRQDPGQGLRLIYYSQIVNDFQKGDIAEGYSVSREKKESFPLTVTSAQKNPTAFYLCASSGWGYNEQFFGPGTRLTVL.